Sequencing of this T cell receptor (beta chain) was carried out in a study of T cells in Graves' hyperthyroidism and ophthalmopathy. The V gene lost 6 bases and the J gene lost 5 bases, with 10 bases spanning the gap. The CDR3 contains 12 residues. CDR1 and CDR2 from the germline V gene are MNHEY and SVGEGT. There are many counts of this clonotype. TCR beta CDR3 sequences were amplified from RNA transcripts. HTBI primers were used for first-round RT-PCR of the TCR CDR3. In TCRdb, the multiplex PCR reads were re-called with MiXCR into one record per CDR3 protein. The sample carries hundreds of thousands of distinct CDR3 sequences, around 24% recorded once.

Material for sequencing was blood. This receptor was obtained from a woman aged 30 to 39 with Graves' ophthalmopathy. The chain employs TRBV6-2 or TRBV6-3 and TRBJ1-1; D is ambiguous. For the CDR3, the DNA is TGTGCCAGCAGCCCGGGGTGGACTGAAGCTTTCTTT. This codes for CASSPGWTEAFF.